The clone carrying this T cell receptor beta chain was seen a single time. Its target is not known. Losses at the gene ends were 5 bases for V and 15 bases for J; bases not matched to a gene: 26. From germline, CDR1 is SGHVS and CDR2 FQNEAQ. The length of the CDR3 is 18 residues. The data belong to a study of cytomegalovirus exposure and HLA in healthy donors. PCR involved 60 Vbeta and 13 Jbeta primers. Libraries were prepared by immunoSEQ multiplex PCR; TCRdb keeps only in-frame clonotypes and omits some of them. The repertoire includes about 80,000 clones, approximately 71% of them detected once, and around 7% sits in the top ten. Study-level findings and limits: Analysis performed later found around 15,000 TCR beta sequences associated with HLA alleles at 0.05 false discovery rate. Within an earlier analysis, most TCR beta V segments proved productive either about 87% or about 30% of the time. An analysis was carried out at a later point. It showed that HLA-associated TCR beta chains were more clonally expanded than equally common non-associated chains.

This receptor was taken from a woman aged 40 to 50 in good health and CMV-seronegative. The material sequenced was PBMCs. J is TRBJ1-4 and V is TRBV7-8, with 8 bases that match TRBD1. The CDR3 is CASSPRQGRPIMKNVVFF. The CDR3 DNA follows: TGTGCCAGCAGCCCCCGACAGGGGCGACCAATAATGAAAAACGTCGTGTTTTTT.